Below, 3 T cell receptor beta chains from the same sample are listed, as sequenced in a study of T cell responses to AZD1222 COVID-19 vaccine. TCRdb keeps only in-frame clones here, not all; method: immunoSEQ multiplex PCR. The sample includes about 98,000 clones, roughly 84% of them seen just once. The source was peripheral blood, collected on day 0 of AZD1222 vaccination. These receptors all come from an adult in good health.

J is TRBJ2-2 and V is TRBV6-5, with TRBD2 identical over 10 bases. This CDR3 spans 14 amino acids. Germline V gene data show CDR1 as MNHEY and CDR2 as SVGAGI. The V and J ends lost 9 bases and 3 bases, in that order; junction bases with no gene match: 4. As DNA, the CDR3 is TGTGCCAGTCAAAGCGGGAGGGACACCGGGGAGCTGTTTTTT. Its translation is CASQSGRDTGELFF.

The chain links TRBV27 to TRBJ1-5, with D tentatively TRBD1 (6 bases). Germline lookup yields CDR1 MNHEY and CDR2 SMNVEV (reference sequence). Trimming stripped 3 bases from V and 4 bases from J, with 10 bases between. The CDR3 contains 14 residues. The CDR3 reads CASSFQGMNQPQHF. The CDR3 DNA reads TGTGCCAGCAGTTTTCAGGGGATGAATCAGCCCCAGCATTTT.

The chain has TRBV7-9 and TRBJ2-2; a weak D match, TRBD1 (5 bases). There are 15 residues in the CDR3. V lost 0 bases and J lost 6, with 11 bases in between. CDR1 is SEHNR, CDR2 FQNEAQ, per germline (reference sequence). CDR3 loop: CASSLAQGRAGELFF. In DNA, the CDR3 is TGTGCCAGCAGCTTAGCTCAGGGAAGGGCCGGGGAGCTGTTTTTT. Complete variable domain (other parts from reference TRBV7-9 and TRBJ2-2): DTGVSQNPRHKITKRGQNVTFRCDPISEHNRLYWYRQTLGQGPEFLTYFQNEAQLEKSRLLSDRFSAERPKGSFSTLEIQRTEQGDSAMYLCASSLAQGRAGELFFGEGSRLTVL.